This TCR beta chain appears in the sequencing data of a study of T cell responses to AZD1222 COVID-19 vaccine. Study-wide results and caveats: The study found Spike-specific TCR breadth and depth rose after two AZD1222 doses. Samples come after the peak T cell response, not at day 14.

As regards this clone: Antigen specificity is unknown.

The germline V gene encodes CDR1 SGDLS and CDR2 YYNGEE. Between the trimmed V and J ends, which lost 1 base and 0 bases, there was a span of 13 bases. CDR3 length equals 16 residues. Clones were read by immunoSEQ multiplex PCR, and TCRdb kept only the in-frame ones, dropping some. The sample has over 85,000 clones; roughly 90% are singletons. The source of this sequence is an adult who received the AZD1222 COVID-19 vaccine. This rearrangement joins TRBV9 to TRBJ1-1; no clear D gene. The sample was peripheral blood, taken 28 days after the second AZD1222 dose. In DNA form, the CDR3 reads TGTGCCAGCAGCGTATTCTCCCACAGCCTGAACACTGAAGCTTTCTTT. Amino acids: CASSVFSHSLNTEAFF.